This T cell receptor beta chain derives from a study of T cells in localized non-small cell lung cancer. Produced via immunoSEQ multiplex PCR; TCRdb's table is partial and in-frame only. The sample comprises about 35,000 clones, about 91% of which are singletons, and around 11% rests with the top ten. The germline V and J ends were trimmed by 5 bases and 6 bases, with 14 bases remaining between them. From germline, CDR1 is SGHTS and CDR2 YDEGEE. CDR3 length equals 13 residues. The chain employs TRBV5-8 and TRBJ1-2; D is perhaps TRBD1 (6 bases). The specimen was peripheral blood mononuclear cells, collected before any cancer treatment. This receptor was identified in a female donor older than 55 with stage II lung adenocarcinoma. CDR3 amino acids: CASRTGQLDGYTF. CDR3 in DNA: TGTGCCAGCAGAACCGGACAGCTGGATGGCTACACCTTC.